This entry lists 17 T cell receptor beta chains sequenced from one sample in a study of patients and donors after allogeneic stem cell transplantation (dated by TCRdb to the early 2020s). The library came from RT-PCR. Instrument used: NextSeq 550. TCRdb redid the processing of the public reads, applying fastp at Q25 and MiXCR, and retained in-frame beta chains. Each entry merges the rows of one CDR3 protein and shows their most common DNA and genes. Within this sample are 160,000 or so distinct CDR3 sequences, with 24% of them counted one time only. 25% to 30% of the sample comes from the top ten. The material sequenced was blood, either unsorted or a sorted T cell fraction (not recorded which). The receptors here all came from a human donor who was either an allogeneic HSCT recipient or a stem cell or donor lymphocyte infusion donor (not recorded which). It is not recorded whose cells these are; they may come from a transplant donor.

This clonotype has more than one count but fewer than ten. V gene TRBV6-2 or TRBV6-3 combines with J gene TRBJ2-7; D gene unclear. Deletions cut 0 bases from V and 0 bases from J, with 6 bases between. The CDR3 length is 14 residues. In germline, CDR1 is MNHEY, CDR2 SVGEGT. CDR3 bases: TGTGCCAGCAGTTACTCGTCAGGCTCCTACGAGCAGTACTTC. Its protein is CASSYSSGSYEQYF.

This chain connects TRBV7-3 to TRBJ2-3, with TRBD2 as a possible D gene (6 bases). In germline, CDR1 is SGHTA, CDR2 FQGTGA. The V and J ends lost 1 base and 5 bases respectively, with 16 bases between them. The CDR3 spans 16 residues. The CDR3 spells CASSLSDSGPGDTQYF. CDR3 bases: TGTGCCAGCAGCTTAAGTGATAGCGGTCCTGGAGATACGCAGTATTTT.

The table lists this clonotype with many counts. The chain has TRBV20-1 and TRBJ1-4; no clear D. Per germline, CDR1 DFQATT and CDR2 SNEGSKA (reference sequence). V lost 5 bases and J lost 4, with 11 bases in between. This CDR3 comprises 13 residues. The DNA of the CDR3 is TGCAGTGCTGCAGGACCGTATAATGAAAAACTGTTTTTT. This gives the protein CSAAGPYNEKLFF.

The gene calls are TRBV6-6 and TRBJ1-4; 7 bases are a match to TRBD1. After removal of 0 bases from V and 6 bases from J, the junction contained 1 base not matched to a gene. The germline gives CDR1 MNHNY, CDR2 SVGAGI (reference sequence). The CDR3 runs 14 residues. The CDR3 is CASSYSGGDEKLFF. CDR3 DNA sequence: TGTGCCAGCAGTTACTCAGGGGGCGATGAAAAACTGTTTTTT.

This chain connects TRBV3-1 to TRBJ2-2; D is undetermined. Germline V CDR1 and CDR2: LGHDT, YNNKEL (reference sequence). The V gene lost 1 base and the J gene lost 6 bases, with 0 bases spanning the gap. This CDR3 is 11 amino acids long. CDR3: CASSQAGELFF. The DNA for the CDR3 is TGTGCCAGCAGCCAAGCCGGGGAGCTGTTTTTT.

This clonotype was found a few times. The V call is TRBV18, the J call TRBJ2-7; no reliable D call. The germline CDR1 and CDR2 sequences are KGHSH and LQKENI. V was clipped by 2 bases and J by 4 bases, with 9 bases between them. This CDR3 spans 13 amino acids. The CDR3 nucleotides read TGTGCCAGCTCACCAGGCCAGTATTACGAGCAGTACTTC. Translation: CASSPGQYYEQYF.

The chain joins TRBV5-1 to TRBJ2-5; D is unresolved. The CDR3 runs to 13 residues. Per germline, CDR1 SGHRS and CDR2 YFSETQ. Trimming removed 3 bases at V and 5 bases at J, with 11 bases between. The CDR3 bases are TGCGCCAGCAGCTACACTTTAGGGGAGACCCAGTACTTC. As protein: CASSYTLGETQYF.

The rearrangement links TRBV24-1 to TRBJ2-7; D call uncertain. This CDR3 region has 15 residues. Trimming stripped 4 bases from V and 0 bases from J, with 12 bases between. The germline CDR1 and CDR2 sequences are KGHDR and SFDVKD. This CDR3 reads CATSEQWRNSYEQYF. The CDR3 DNA reads as TGTGCCACCAGTGAGCAATGGCGGAACTCCTACGAGCAGTACTTC.

The V and J genes are TRBV4-3 and TRBJ2-1; the D gene is possibly TRBD2 (5 bases). The CDR3 is made up of 14 amino acids. The germline V and J ends were trimmed by 5 bases and 5 bases, with 13 bases remaining between them. The germline CDR1 and CDR2 sequences are LGHNA and YSLEER. As DNA, the CDR3 is TGCGCCAGCAGCTCCCGTGGAGGCGACAATGAGCAGTTCTTC. This sequence encodes CASSSRGGDNEQFF.

V usage is TRBV2 and J usage is TRBJ1-5; no clear D. Germline assignment: CDR1 SNHLY and CDR2 FYNNEI. V was pared by 6 bases and J by 2 bases, with 11 bases between. There are 14 residues in the CDR3. CDR3 loop: CASRSSVRNQPQHF. In DNA form, the CDR3 reads TGTGCCAGCAGGAGTTCGGTCCGCAATCAGCCCCAGCATTTT. Drawing the rest from reference TRBV2 and TRBJ1-5, the complete variable domain is EPEVTQTPSHQVTQMGQEVILRCVPISNHLYFYWYRQILGQKVEFLVSFYNNEISEKSEIFDDQFSVERPDGSNFTLKIRSTKLEDSAMYFCASRSSVRNQPQHFGDGTRLSIL.

The chain joins TRBV12-3 or TRBV12-4 to TRBJ1-2; 8 nucleotides match TRBD1. V lost 3 bases and J lost 8; bases outside the gene matches: 2. The CDR3 has 12 amino acids. As DNA, the CDR3 is TGTGCCAGCAGTTTGGCAGGGGGCGGCTACACCTTC. Translating it yields CASSLAGGGYTF.

This chain's CDR3 is CASSSRTGGTYNEQFF. CDR3 nucleotides: TGTGCCAGCAGCTCCCGGACAGGGGGAACCTACAATGAGCAGTTCTTC. The V gene is TRBV7-2, the J gene TRBJ2-1, with TRBD1 matching 10 bases. Germline V gives CDR1 SGHTA, CDR2 FQGNSA. V trimming: 4 bases; J trimming: 2 bases; junction bases outside the gene matches: 5. The CDR3 consists of 16 residues.

The sample holds a few counts of this clonotype. V usage is TRBV25-1 and J usage is TRBJ2-3, with a tentative D call TRBD2 (5 bases). The germline V gene has CDR1 MGHDK and CDR2 SYGVNS. The CDR3 has 13 amino acids. Trimming removed 3 bases from V and 7 bases from J, with 11 bases in between. The CDR3, as DNA: TGTGCCAGCAGTGACTCAGCGGCGCATACGCAGTATTTT. It is translated as CASSDSAAHTQYF.

The CDR3 sequence is CSARDGGGEFNEQFF. The CDR3 DNA sequence: TGCAGTGCTAGAGATGGGGGGGGCGAATTCAATGAGCAGTTCTTC. The chain has TRBV20-1 and TRBJ2-1, with D perhaps TRBD2 (7 bases). Trimming removed 0 bases from V and 6 bases from J, with 15 bases in between. The CDR3 spans 15 residues. Germline CDR1 reads DFQATT; CDR2 reads SNEGSKA (reference sequence).

This clonotype was detected a few times. V usage is TRBV5-1 and J usage is TRBJ1-1; 7 nucleotides line up with TRBD1. Germline assignment: CDR1 SGHRS and CDR2 YFSETQ. This CDR3 region has 18 residues. J lost 1 base, V lost 4 bases, and 16 bases had no gene match. CDR3 residues: CASSQSFKQGRKNTEAFF. The CDR3, as DNA: TGCGCCAGCAGCCAGTCCTTCAAACAGGGGAGGAAGAACACTGAAGCTTTCTTT. Filled out from reference TRBV5-1 and TRBJ1-1, the complete variable domain reads KAGVTQTPRYLIKTRGQQVTLSCSPISGHRSVSWYQQTPGQGLQFLFEYFSETQRNKGNFPGRFSGRQFSNSRSEMNVSTLELGDSALYLCASSQSFKQGRKNTEAFFGQGTRLTVV.

This clonotype appeared a single time. The chain joins TRBV20-1 to TRBJ2-1; no definite D call. The CDR3 covers 16 residues. V was trimmed by 0 bases and J by 6 bases, leaving 18 bases between them. CDR1 and CDR2 (germline): DFQATT, SNEGSKA (reference sequence). This chain's CDR3 is CSARDVVRRSFNEQFF. DNA for the CDR3: TGCAGTGCTAGAGATGTTGTTAGAAGGTCATTCAATGAGCAGTTCTTC.

This clonotype was counted only a few times. This sequence joins TRBV9 and TRBJ1-1; D is perhaps TRBD1 (5 bases). This CDR3 region has 18 residues. Trimming cost V 0 bases and J 3 bases, with 21 bases left between them. Per germline, CDR1 SGDLS and CDR2 YYNGEE. This chain's CDR3 is CASSVGGGAPRWDTEAFF. The DNA of the CDR3 is TGTGCCAGCAGCGTAGGGGGGGGAGCTCCCCGGTGGGACACTGAAGCTTTCTTT.